A selection of T cell receptor beta chains follows, all from one sample in a study of CD8 T cells in ankylosing spondylitis. MiXCR was run by TCRdb on the 5' RACE reads, yielding one entry per CDR3 protein. The repertoire holds 85,000 to 100,000 distinct CDR3 sequences, with just under 9% as singletons. Sequencing was performed on blood, either unsorted or a sorted T cell fraction (not recorded which). These receptors all come from a male donor with ankylosing spondylitis or in good health (not recorded which). CDR3s include the opening cysteine and the closing phenylalanine or tryptophan. D genes are given only for firm matches. Clone size, where shown, is once, few, many, or a class for clones that have expanded.

abundance	j_gene	d_gene	v_gene	CDR3nt	CDR3aa
many	TRBJ2-6	NA	TRBV20-1	TGCAGTGCCAGAGGGGCAAGACCTGGGGCCAACGTCCTGACTTTC	CSARGARPGANVLTF
NA	TRBJ2-1	NA	TRBV7-2	TGTGCCAGCAGCTTACGAGTATTAGAGTACTACAATGAGCAGTTCTTC	CASSLRVLEYYNEQFF
many	TRBJ1-1	NA	TRBV20-1	TGCAGTGCTAGTTTAGGCGGGGGGCAGTATACTGAAGCTTTCTTT	CSASLGGGQYTEAFF
many	TRBJ2-1	NA	TRBV27	TGTGCCAGCAGTCTGGACAGCCGAGAGTTCTTC	CASSLDSREFF
many	TRBJ1-1	NA	TRBV7-6	TGTGCCAGCAGCTTAGCCCTCAGGCATGAAGCTTTCTTT	CASSLALRHEAFF
few	TRBJ2-7	NA	TRBV14	TGTGCCAGCAGCCCAAAAGAGGGGCGGGACGAGCAGTACTTC	CASSPKEGRDEQYF
NA	TRBJ1-3	NA	TRBV20-1	TGCAGTGCTCGGAAACTCACAGGGTTTGGAAACACCATATATTTT	CSARKLTGFGNTIYF
many	TRBJ1-2	NA	TRBV11-2	TGTGCCAGCAGCCCCAGGGTTAACTATGGCTACACCTTC	CASSPRVNYGYTF
many	TRBJ2-7	TRBD1	TRBV27	TGTGCCAGCAGAACAGGGGACGAGCAGTACTTC	CASRTGDEQYF
many	TRBJ2-1	TRBD1	TRBV3-1	TGTGCCAGCAGCCATTCGACAGGGAACAGGGATGAGCAGTTCTTC	CASSHSTGNRDEQFF
few	TRBJ1-2	NA	TRBV7-3	TGTGCCAGCAGCTCCGATGGACCCAACTATGGCTACACCTTC	CASSSDGPNYGYTF
many	TRBJ2-2	NA	TRBV28	TGTGCCAGCACCATTAAAGGGACAACCGGGGAGCTGTTTTTT	CASTIKGTTGELFF
many	TRBJ2-2	NA	TRBV12-3/TRBV12-4	TGTGCCAGCAGGTCGAAAAGCACGAACACCGGGGAGCTGTTTTTT	CASRSKSTNTGELFF
many	TRBJ2-7	NA	TRBV28	TGTGCCAGCAGCACAACCCTTTCTAAGTACCTAGAGCAGTACTTC	CASSTTLSKYLEQYF
many	TRBJ1-2	NA	TRBV12-3/TRBV12-4	TGTGCCAGCAGGAAGACCGTTGTGCACTATGGCTACACCTTC	CASRKTVVHYGYTF
NA	TRBJ2-5	NA	TRBV2	TGTGCCAGCAGTGTAGATACAACGGAAGAGACCCAGTACTTC	CASSVDTTEETQYF
many	TRBJ1-6	NA	TRBV11-2	TGTGCCAGCAGCTTAAGTAATTCACCCCTCCACTTT	CASSLSNSPLHF
many	TRBJ2-7	NA	TRBV20-1	TGCAGTGCAGAAGGACGGGTTGACTTCTACGAGCAGTACTTC	CSAEGRVDFYEQYF
NA	TRBJ2-5	TRBD1	TRBV20-1	TGCAGTGCAAATACCTGGACAGGGAGCAAGACCCAGTACTTC	CSANTWTGSKTQYF